The 5 T cell receptor beta chains presented below share a single source sample, sequenced in a study of OX40 agonist ivuxolimab in advanced cancers. Some clones are missing from TCRdb's copy, which holds only in-frame ones; the method was immunoSEQ multiplex PCR. This table holds approximately 94,000 clones, approximately 90% found once. The sample was CD4+ or CD8+ T cells sorted from blood, taken in a trial of the OX40 agonist ivuxolimab. These receptors were obtained from an adult with an advanced solid tumor such as melanoma, head and neck, liver or kidney cancer.

The genes are TRBV5-1 and TRBJ2-3, with TRBD2 as a possible D gene (6 bases). The germline V gene encodes CDR1 SGHRS and CDR2 YFSETQ. The ends were cut back, 0 bases at V and 7 bases at J, with 15 bases in the middle. This CDR3 comprises 15 residues. The CDR3 DNA reads as TGCGCCAGCAGCTTGGGGGTCGGGAGCCTACATACGCAGTATTTT. Protein sequence: CASSLGVGSLHTQYF.

The chain employs TRBV27 and TRBJ2-7; D remains ambiguous. Trimming cost V 6 bases and J 0 bases, with 12 bases left between them. The CDR3 has 14 amino acids. CDR1 and CDR2 from the germline V gene are MNHEY and SMNVEV (reference sequence). CDR3 sequence reads: CASSPNTDSYEQYF. CDR3 DNA sequence: TGTGCCAGCAGCCCTAACACGGACTCCTACGAGCAGTACTTC.

The rearrangement joins TRBV19 to TRBJ2-2; 10 bases match TRBD2. Trimming at V came to 5 bases and at J to 3 bases, leaving 9 bases not matched to a gene. The germline V gene has CDR1 LNHDA and CDR2 SQIVND (reference sequence). The CDR3 runs 17 residues. The CDR3 DNA is TGTGCCAGTAGTTCACCCGGACTAGCGGACTACACCGGGGAGCTGTTTTTT. Amino acids: CASSSPGLADYTGELFF. Full variable domain (missing parts from reference TRBV19 and TRBJ2-2): DGGITQSPKYLFRKEGQNVTLSCEQNLNHDAMYWYRQDPGQGLRLIYYSQIVNDFQKGDIAEGYSVSREKKESFPLTVTSAQKNPTAFYLCASSSPGLADYTGELFFGEGSRLTVL.

The CDR3 nucleotides read TGTGCCAGCAGCTTACAGGATCAGCCCCAGCATTTT. It yields the protein CASSLQDQPQHF. The rearrangement joins TRBV13 to TRBJ1-5; D uncertain. Germline-derived CDR1 and CDR2 are PRHDT and FYEKMQ (reference sequence). Between the trimmed V and J ends, which lost 2 bases and 5 bases, there was a span of 4 bases. This CDR3 has 12 residues.

The chain combines TRBV7-9 with TRBJ2-6, with 8 bases fitting TRBD2. Germline V lookup: CDR1 SEHNR, CDR2 FQNEAQ (reference sequence). V lost 2 bases, J lost 2 bases, and 2 bases stayed unmatched. The CDR3 totals 16 residues. Here the CDR3 reads CASSLFGRAGANVLTF. The CDR3 DNA reads as TGTGCCAGCAGCTTATTCGGGAGGGCTGGGGCCAACGTCCTGACTTTC. Together with reference TRBV7-9 and TRBJ2-6, the CDR3 gives the full variable domain: DTGVSQNPRHKITKRGQNVTFRCDPISEHNRLYWYRQTLGQGPEFLTYFQNEAQLEKSRLLSDRFSAERPKGSFSTLEIQRTEQGDSAMYLCASSLFGRAGANVLTFGAGSRLTVL.